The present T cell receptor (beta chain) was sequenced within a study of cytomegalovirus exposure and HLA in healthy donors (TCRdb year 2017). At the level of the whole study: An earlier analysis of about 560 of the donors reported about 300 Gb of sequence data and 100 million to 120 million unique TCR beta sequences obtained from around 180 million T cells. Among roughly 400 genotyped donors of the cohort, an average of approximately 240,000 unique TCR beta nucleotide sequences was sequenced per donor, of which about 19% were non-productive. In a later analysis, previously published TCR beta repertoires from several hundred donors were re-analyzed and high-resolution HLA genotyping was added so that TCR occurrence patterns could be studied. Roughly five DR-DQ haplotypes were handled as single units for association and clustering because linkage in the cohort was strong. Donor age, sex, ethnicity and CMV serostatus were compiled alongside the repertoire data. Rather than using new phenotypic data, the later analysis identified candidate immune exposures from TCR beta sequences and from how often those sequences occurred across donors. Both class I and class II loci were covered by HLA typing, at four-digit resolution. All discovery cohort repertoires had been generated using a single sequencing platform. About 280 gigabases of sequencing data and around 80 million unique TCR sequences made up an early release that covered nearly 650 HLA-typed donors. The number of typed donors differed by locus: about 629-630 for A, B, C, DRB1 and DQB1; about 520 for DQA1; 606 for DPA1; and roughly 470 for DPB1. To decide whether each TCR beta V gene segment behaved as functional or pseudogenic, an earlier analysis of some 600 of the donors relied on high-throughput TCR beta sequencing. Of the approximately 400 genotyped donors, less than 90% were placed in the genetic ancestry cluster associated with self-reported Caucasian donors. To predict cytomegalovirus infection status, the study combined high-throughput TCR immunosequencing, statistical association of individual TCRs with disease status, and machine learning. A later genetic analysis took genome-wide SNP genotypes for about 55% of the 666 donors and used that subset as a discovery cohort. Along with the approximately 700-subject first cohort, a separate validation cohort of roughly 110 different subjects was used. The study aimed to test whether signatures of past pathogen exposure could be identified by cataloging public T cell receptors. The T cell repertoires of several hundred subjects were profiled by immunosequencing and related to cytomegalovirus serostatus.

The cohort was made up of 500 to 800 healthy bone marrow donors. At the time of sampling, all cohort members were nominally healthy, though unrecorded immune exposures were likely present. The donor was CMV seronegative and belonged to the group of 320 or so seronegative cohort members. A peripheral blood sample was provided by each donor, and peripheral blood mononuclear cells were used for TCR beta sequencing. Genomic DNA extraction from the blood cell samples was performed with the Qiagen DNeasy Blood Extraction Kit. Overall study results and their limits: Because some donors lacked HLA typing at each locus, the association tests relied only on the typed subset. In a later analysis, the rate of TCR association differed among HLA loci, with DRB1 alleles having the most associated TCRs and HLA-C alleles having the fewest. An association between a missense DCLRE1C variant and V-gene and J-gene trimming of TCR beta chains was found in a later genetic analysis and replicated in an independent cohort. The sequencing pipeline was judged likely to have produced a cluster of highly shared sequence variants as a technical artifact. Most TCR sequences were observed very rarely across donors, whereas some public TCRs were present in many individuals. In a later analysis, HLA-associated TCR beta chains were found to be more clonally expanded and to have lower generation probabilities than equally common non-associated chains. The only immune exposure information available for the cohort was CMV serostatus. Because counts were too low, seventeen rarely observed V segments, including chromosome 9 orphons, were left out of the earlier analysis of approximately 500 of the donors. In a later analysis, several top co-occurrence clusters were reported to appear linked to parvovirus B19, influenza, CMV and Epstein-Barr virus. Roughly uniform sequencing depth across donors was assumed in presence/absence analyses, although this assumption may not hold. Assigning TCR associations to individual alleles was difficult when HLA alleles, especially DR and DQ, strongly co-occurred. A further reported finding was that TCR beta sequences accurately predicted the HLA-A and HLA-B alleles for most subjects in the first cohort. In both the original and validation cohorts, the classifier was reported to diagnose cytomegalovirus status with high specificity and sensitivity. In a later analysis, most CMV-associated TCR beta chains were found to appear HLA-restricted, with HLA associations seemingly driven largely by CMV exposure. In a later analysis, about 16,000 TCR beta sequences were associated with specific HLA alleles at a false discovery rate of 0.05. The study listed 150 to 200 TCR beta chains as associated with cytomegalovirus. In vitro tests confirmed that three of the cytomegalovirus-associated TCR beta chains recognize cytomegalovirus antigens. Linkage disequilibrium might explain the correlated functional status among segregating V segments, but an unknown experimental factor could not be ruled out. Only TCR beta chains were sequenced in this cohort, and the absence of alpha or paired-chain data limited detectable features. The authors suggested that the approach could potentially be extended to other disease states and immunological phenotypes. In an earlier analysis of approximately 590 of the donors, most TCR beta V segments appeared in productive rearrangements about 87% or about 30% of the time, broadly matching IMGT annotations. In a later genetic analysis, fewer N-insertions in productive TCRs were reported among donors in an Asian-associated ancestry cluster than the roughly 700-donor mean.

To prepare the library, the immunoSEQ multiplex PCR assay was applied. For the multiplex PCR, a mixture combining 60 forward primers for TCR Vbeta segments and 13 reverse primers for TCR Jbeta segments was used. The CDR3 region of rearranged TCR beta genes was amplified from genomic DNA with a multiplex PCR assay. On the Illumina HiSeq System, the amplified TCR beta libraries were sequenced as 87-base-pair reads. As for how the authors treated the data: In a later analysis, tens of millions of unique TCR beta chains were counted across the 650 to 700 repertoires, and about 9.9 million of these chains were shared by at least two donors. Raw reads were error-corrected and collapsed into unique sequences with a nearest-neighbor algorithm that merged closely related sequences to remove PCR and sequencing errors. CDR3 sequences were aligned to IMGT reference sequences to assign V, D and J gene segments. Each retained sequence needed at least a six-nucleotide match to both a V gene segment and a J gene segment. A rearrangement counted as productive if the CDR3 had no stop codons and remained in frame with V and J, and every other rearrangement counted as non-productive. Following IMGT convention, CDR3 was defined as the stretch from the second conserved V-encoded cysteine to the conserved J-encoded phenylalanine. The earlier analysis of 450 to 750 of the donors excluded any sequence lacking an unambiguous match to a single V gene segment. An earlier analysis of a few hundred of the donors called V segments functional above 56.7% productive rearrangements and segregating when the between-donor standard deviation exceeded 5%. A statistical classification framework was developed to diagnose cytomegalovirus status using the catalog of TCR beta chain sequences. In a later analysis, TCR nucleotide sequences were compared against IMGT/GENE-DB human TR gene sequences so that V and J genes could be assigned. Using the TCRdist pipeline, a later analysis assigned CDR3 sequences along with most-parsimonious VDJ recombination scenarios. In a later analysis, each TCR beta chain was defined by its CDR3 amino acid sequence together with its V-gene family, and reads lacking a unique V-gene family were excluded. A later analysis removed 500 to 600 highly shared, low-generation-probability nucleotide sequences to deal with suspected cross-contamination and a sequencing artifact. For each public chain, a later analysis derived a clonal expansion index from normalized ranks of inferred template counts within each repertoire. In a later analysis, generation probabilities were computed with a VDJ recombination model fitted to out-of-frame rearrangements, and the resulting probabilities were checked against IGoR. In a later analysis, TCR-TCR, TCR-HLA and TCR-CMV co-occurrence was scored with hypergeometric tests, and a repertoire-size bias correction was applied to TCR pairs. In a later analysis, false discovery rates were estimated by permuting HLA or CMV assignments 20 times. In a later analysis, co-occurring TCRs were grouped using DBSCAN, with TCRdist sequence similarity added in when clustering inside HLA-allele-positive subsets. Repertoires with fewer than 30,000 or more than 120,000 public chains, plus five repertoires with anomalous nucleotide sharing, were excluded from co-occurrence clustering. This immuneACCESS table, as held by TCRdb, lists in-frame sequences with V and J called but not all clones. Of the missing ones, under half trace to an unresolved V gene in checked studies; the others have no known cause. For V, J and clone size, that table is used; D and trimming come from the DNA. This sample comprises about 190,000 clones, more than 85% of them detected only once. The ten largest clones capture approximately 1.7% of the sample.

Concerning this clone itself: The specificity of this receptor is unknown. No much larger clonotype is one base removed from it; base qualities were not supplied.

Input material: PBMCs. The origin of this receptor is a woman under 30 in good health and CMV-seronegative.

The nucleotides read TGTGCCACCAGCAGAGATCGGGGACTCTCCTCGGAGACCCAGTACTTC. This translates into CATSRDRGLSSETQYF. The sequence links TRBV15 to TRBJ2-5; TRBD2 is a weak D gene call, 6 bases matching. Inclusive of the bounding cysteine and phenylalanine, the CDR3 is 16 residues long. Kept here is only the CDR3 DNA, which spans 48 bases and is read in frame from base 1. Via the germline V gene (reference sequence), CDR1 is LNHNV and CDR2 YYDKDF. V loses 0 bases, J loses 5 bases, and the germline ends lie 16 bases apart.